This T cell receptor (beta chain) appears in the sequencing data of a study of technical replicates of blood from a handful of donors. Germline V gene lookup returns CDR1 LNHDA and CDR2 SQIVND (reference sequence). The length of the CDR3 is 14 residues. Trimming cost V 5 bases and J 2 bases, with 10 bases left between them. The repertoire was sequenced with immunoSEQ multiplex PCR; TCRdb's copy has only in-frame clones and lacks some. The data hold about 100,000 clones, with 85% to 95% observed a single time. The TCR originated in a human donor in good health. The chain is built from TRBV19 and TRBJ2-1, with D possibly being TRBD1 (6 bases). The sample taken for sequencing was T cells isolated from PBMCs. In DNA, the CDR3 is TGTGCCAGTAGTGGGGGCGGTCCCTACAATGAGCAGTTCTTC. Its protein product is CASSGGGPYNEQFF.